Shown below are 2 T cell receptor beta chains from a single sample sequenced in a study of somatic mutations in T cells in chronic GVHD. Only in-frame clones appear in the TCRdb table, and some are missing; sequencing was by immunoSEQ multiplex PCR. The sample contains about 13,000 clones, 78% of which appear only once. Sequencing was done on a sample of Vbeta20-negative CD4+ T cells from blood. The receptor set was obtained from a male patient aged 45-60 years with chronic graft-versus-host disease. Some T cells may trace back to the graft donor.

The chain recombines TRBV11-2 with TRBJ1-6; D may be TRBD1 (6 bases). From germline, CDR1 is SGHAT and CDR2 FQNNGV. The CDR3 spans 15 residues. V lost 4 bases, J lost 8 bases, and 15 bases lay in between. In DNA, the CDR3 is TGTGCCAGCAGCTCAACACAGGGAGTCCATTCACCCCTCCACTTT. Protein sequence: CASSSTQGVHSPLHF.

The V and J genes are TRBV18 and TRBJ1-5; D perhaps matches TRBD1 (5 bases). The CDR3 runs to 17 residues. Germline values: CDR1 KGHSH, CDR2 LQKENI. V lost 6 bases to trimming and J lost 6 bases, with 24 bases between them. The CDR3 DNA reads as TGTGCCAGCTCCCCAGTCCAGGCGGGGGGGAAAAGTCAGCCCCAGCATTTT. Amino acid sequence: CASSPVQAGGKSQPQHF.